This T cell receptor beta chain appears in the sequencing data of a study of STAT3 mutations in large granular lymphocyte leukemia (dated by TCRdb to about 2019). Broadly, across the study: Canonical activating STAT3 mutations were detected in roughly half of the longitudinally sequenced T-LGLL patients. One or more immunosuppressive therapy regimens were given to more than half of T-LGLL patients, and hematologic response was seen in under 50% of the treated patients. Serial deep sequencing of TCRbeta CDR3 and STAT3 was performed in patients with T-cell large granular lymphocyte leukemia to reconstruct clonal hierarchy and dynamics. Some 18 representative T-LGLL cases were selected from an initial cohort of 200 to 250 LGL patients for longitudinal TCRbeta and STAT3 sequencing. A couple of patients with natural killer LGL leukemia were also sequenced longitudinally as controls within the study. For each patient, sequencing was performed at an average of approximately 4 time points, with a range of 2 to 8 samplings. The study at large found these results: Linking therapy response to changes in TCR clonal burden was complicated by variable intervals between samplings and by differing treatment regimens. Because no samples were available when a clone first appeared, clonal expansion was inferred from samplings taken at other points. TCR clonotype switching after therapy was observed in about 35% of the 18 patients, and all newly emerging clones were found to be STAT3 wild type. Several patients had a dominant TCR clone burden greater than the STAT3 mutant burden, which suggests that the STAT3 mutation arose secondarily within a clone that had already expanded. Because codominant clonotypes persisted in some patients, a small but highly pathogenic clone may have been missed. Every T-LGLL patient showed at least one immunodominant TCRbeta clonotype, and about half showed multiple immunodominant subclonotypes.

This clone was counted between two and nine times. Its antigen remains unidentified. Per-nucleotide qualities are absent, and no much larger clonotype sits a single base away. The same DNA, extracted from blood mononuclear cells, served for both TCR sequencing and STAT3 sequencing. Its CDR3 holds 15 amino acids, cysteine through phenylalanine. Left in the record is the CDR3 DNA by itself, 45 bases read in frame from the first base. The germline V gene gives CDR1 as MNHNS and CDR2 as SASEGT. V loses 6 bases at its end and J loses 0 bases; junction bases beyond the gene matches: 4. TCRbeta libraries were sequenced on an Illumina MiSeq, and an average of around 41,000 productive templates per sample was obtained. The immunoSEQ assay, which uses multiplex PCR amplification, was used to generate TCRbeta CDR3 libraries. Processing in the source paper ran as follows. Repertoire diversity was calculated as previously defined, with values near 0 taken to indicate extremely monoclonal samples. TCRdb provides this immuneACCESS table in a form limited to in-frame rearrangements. Some clones are lacking; in checked studies, under half of them reflect an unresolved V gene, and why the rest are absent is not known. V, J and clone size are those of that table, while D and trimming were read from the DNA. The sample table shows more than 10,000 clones, and roughly 80% are seen once. About half of the sample rests with the top ten.

In this chain, TRBV6-1 is recombined with TRBJ1-4; 7 central bases correspond to TRBD1. The sequence was obtained from a man aged 55 to 70 with T-cell large granular lymphocyte leukemia. Some clones in this sample may be carry-over from other donors' samples. The age is the age at diagnosis. Sample: peripheral blood mononuclear cells. The DNA sequence is given as TGTGCCAGCAGGAAAGGGACAGCAACTAATGAAAAACTGTTTTTT. Its product reads: CASRKGTATNEKLFF.